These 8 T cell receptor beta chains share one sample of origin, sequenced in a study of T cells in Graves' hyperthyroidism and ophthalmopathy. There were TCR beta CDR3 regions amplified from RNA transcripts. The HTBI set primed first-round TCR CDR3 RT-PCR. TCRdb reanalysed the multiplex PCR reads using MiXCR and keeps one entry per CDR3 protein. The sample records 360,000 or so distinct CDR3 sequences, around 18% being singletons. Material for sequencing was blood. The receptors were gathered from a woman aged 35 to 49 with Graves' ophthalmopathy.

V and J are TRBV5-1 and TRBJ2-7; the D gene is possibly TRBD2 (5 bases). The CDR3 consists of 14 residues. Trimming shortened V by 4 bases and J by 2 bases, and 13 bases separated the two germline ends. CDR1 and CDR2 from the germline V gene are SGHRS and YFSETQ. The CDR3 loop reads CASSIPDYTYEQYF. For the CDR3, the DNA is TGCGCCAGCAGCATTCCAGACTACACCTACGAGCAGTACTTC.

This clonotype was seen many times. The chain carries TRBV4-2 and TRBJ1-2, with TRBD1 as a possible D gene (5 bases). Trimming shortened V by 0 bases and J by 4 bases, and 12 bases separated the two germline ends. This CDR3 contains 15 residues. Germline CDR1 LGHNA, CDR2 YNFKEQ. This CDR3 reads CASSQDGPDSYGYTF. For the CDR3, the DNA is TGTGCCAGCAGCCAAGATGGCCCTGACAGCTATGGCTACACCTTC.

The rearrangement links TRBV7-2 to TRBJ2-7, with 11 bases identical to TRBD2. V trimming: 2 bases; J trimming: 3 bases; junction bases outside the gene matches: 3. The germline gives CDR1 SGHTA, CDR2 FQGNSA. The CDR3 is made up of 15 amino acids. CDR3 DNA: TGTGCCAGCAGCTTAACTAGCGGGAGTATCTACGAGCAGTACTTC. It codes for CASSLTSGSIYEQYF.

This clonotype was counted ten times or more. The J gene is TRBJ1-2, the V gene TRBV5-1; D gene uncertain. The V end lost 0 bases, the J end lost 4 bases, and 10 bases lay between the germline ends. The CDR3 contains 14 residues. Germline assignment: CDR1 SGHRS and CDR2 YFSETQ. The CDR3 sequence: CASSLDVNGYGYTF. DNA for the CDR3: TGCGCCAGCAGCTTGGACGTTAACGGCTATGGCTACACCTTC.

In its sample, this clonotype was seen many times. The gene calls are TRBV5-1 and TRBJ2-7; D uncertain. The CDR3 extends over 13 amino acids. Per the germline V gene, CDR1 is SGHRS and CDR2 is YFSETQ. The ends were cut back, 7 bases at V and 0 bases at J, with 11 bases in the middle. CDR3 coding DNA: TGCGCCAGCGTTCCGGACGGCTCCTACGAGCAGTACTTC. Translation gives CASVPDGSYEQYF.

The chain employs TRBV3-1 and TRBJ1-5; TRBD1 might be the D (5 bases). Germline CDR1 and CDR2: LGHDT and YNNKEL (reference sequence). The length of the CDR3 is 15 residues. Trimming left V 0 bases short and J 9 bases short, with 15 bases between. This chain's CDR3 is CASSQDSAGSWPQHF. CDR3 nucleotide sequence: TGTGCCAGCAGCCAAGATTCGGCAGGGTCTTGGCCCCAGCATTTT. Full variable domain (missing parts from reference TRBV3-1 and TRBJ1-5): DTAVSQTPKYLVTQMGNDKSIKCEQNLGHDTMYWYKQDSKKFLKIMFSYNNKELIINETVPNRFSPKSPDKAHLNLHINSLELGDSAVYFCASSQDSAGSWPQHFGDGTRLSIL.

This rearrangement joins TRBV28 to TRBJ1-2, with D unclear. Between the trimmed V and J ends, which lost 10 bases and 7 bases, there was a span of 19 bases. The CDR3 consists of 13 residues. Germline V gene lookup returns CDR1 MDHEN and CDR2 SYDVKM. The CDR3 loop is CATPRGDGIGYTF. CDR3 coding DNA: TGTGCCACCCCGCGCGGGGATGGAATTGGCTACACCTTC.

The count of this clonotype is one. The CDR3 here is CASNRWDSYEQYF. Here the CDR3 DNA reads TGTGCCAGCAATCGATGGGACAGTTACGAGCAGTACTTC. The rearrangement links TRBV28 to TRBJ2-7, with TRBD1 identical over 7 bases. The junction had 7 bases not matched to a gene; V was cut back by 7 bases and J by 4 bases. Germline V gene lookup returns CDR1 MDHEN and CDR2 SYDVKM. CDR3 length: 13 residues.